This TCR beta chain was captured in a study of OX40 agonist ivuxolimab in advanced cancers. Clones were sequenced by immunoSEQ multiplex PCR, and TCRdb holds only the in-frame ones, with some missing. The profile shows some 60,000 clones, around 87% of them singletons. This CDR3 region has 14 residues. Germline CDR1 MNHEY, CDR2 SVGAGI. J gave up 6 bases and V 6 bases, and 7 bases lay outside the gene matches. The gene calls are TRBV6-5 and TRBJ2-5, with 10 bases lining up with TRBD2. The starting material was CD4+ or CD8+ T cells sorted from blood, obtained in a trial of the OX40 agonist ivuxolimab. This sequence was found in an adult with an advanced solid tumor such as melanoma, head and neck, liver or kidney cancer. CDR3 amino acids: CASRPSGSGKTQYF. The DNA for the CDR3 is TGTGCCAGCAGGCCTAGCGGGAGTGGGAAGACCCAGTACTTC.